Presented here are 20 T cell receptor beta chains from one specimen sequenced in a study of blood T cell repertoires in COVID-19 (dated by TCRdb to 2018 to 2020). Library generation was performed with the immunoSEQ multiplex PCR assay. TCRdb holds this immuneACCESS table with in-frame rearrangements only. Some clones are missing; in checked studies, unresolved V genes explain under half, and the rest has no known cause. For this sample there are roughly 240,000 clones; roughly 82% appear just once. The ten largest make up 2% to 2.5% of the sample. Sequences were obtained from peripheral blood. These receptors originate from a man aged 40-49 years who had recovered from COVID-19.

This clone has just a few counts. V gene TRBV5-1 combines with J gene TRBJ1-1; 11 nucleotides align to TRBD1. The V gene end was trimmed by 4 bases and the J gene end by 6 bases; junction bases not matched to a gene: 8. This CDR3 has 15 residues. Germline loops: CDR1 SGHRS, CDR2 YFSETQ. The CDR3 protein is CASSPVPGQGAEAFF. The DNA for the CDR3 is TGCGCCAGCAGCCCCGTACCGGGACAGGGGGCTGAAGCTTTCTTT.

The chain has TRBV30 and TRBJ1-2; the match to TRBD1 covers 7 bases. Germline assignment: CDR1 GTSNPN and CDR2 SVGIG (reference sequence). Losses at the gene ends were 4 bases for V and 7 bases for J; bases not matched to a gene: 6. The CDR3 extends over 12 amino acids. The DNA for the CDR3 is TGTGCCTGGATGACAGGGCGTAGTGGCTACACCTTC. Translated: CAWMTGRSGYTF.

V gene TRBV19 combines with J gene TRBJ2-7; no clear D. Trimming took 0 bases from V and 1 from J, leaving 16 bases between them. This CDR3 spans 17 amino acids. Germline V lookup: CDR1 LNHDA, CDR2 SQIVND (reference sequence). The CDR3 DNA sequence: TGTGCCAGTAGTATAGACCTTAGAGGAGCCGGATCCTACGAGCAGTACTTC. Translated: CASSIDLRGAGSYEQYF. Filled out from reference TRBV19 and TRBJ2-7, the complete variable domain reads DGGITQSPKYLFRKEGQNVTLSCEQNLNHDAMYWYRQDPGQGLRLIYYSQIVNDFQKGDIAEGYSVSREKKESFPLTVTSAQKNPTAFYLCASSIDLRGAGSYEQYFGPGTRLTVT.

The chain uses TRBV2 and TRBJ2-3, with 9 bases lining up with TRBD1. V dropped 3 bases and J dropped 8; count of bases not matched to a gene: 3. The V gene's germline CDR1 is SNHLY and CDR2 FYNNEI. The CDR3 contains 13 residues. CDR3 coding DNA: TGTGCCAGCAGTGATAGGGACAGGGTTACGCAGTATTTT. Residues: CASSDRDRVTQYF.

The CDR3: CASSEEWASGRNEQFF. In DNA form, the CDR3 reads TGTGCCAGCAGTGAAGAATGGGCTAGCGGGAGAAATGAGCAGTTCTTC. The chain links TRBV2 to TRBJ2-1; 10 bases fit TRBD2. The V gene's germline CDR1 is SNHLY and CDR2 FYNNEI. V shed 1 base and J 7 bases; nucleotides not matched to a gene: 7. The CDR3 is 16 residues long.

V and J are TRBV5-4 and TRBJ1-1; possible D gene TRBD1, 5 bases. CDR3 length: 13 amino acids. Germline CDR1 is SGHNT and CDR2 is YYREEE (reference sequence). V lost 3 bases to trimming and J lost 1 base, with 7 bases between them. CDR3 protein: CASSYDRNTEAFF. The CDR3 nucleotides read TGTGCCAGCAGCTATGACAGGAACACTGAAGCTTTCTTT. The complete variable domain, with remaining parts taken from reference TRBV5-4 and TRBJ1-1, reads ETGVTQSPTHLIKTRGQQVTLRCSSQSGHNTVSWYQQALGQGPQFIFQYYREEENGRGNFPPRFSGLQFPNYSSELNVNALELDDSALYLCASSYDRNTEAFFGQGTRLTVV.

This chain connects TRBV7-9 to TRBJ1-4; D might be TRBD1 (5 bases). V was cut by 6 bases and J by 0 bases, with 11 bases left in between. The CDR3 loop spans 15 amino acids. Germline V gives CDR1 SEHNR, CDR2 FQNEAQ (reference sequence). The CDR3 is CASRSDRPTNEKLFF. The CDR3, as DNA: TGTGCCAGCAGATCAGACAGACCAACTAATGAAAAACTGTTTTTT.

The V call is TRBV30, the J call TRBJ2-7; TRBD1 matches 7 bases. After removal of 1 base from V and 3 bases from J, the junction contained 6 bases not matched to a gene. The length of the CDR3 is 14 residues. The germline CDR1 and CDR2 sequences are GTSNPN and SVGIG (reference sequence). The CDR3 sequence: CAWSGRTGLYEQYF. Written as DNA, the CDR3 is TGTGCCTGGAGTGGAAGGACAGGACTCTACGAGCAGTACTTC.

V gene TRBV4-3 combines with J gene TRBJ1-2; 9 bases are shared with TRBD1. Germline V CDR1 and CDR2: LGHNA, YSLEER. This CDR3 comprises 14 residues. Trimming removed 4 bases from V and 5 bases from J; junction bases left unmatched: 5. The CDR3 region is CASSRRTGEYGYTF. The CDR3 bases are TGCGCCAGCAGCCGCAGGACAGGGGAATATGGCTACACCTTC.

J is TRBJ2-3 and V is TRBV4-3; 8 bases are a match to TRBD2. Germline V gives CDR1 LGHNA, CDR2 YSLEER. The CDR3 consists of 16 residues. Losses at the gene ends were 1 base for V and 6 bases for J; bases not matched to a gene: 9. In DNA, the CDR3 is TGCGCCAGCAGCCAAGTTTCGGCGGGAGGAGCGGATACGCAGTATTTT. This encodes CASSQVSAGGADTQYF.

The CDR3 region has the DNA TGCAGCGTTAGGGGGTCCCAAGGGGCGCAGGAGACTGAAGCTTTCTTT. Translated: CSVRGSQGAQETEAFF. This sequence joins TRBV29-1 and TRBJ1-1; D possibly corresponds to TRBD1 (6 bases). This CDR3 is built from 16 residues. V lost 5 bases, J lost 5 bases, and 24 bases lay in between. Germline CDR1 SQVTM, CDR2 ANQGSEA.

A single count supports this clone. The chain uses TRBV7-6 and TRBJ2-7, with D tentatively TRBD1 (6 bases). Looked up from germline, CDR1 is SGHVS and CDR2 is FNYEAQ. V was trimmed by 2 bases and J by 7 bases, leaving 15 bases between them. The CDR3 has 14 residues. The CDR3 here is CASSLSTGPVEQYF. As DNA, the CDR3 is TGTGCCAGCAGCTTATCGACAGGCCCCGTGGAGCAGTACTTC.

This chain joins TRBV11-3 and TRBJ1-2; D is ambiguous. The CDR3 runs 12 residues. V lost 4 bases, J lost 0 bases, and 3 bases lay in between. The germline V gene encodes CDR1 SGHNT and CDR2 YENEEA. CDR3 sequence: CASSSTNYGYTF. CDR3 nucleotides: TGTGCCAGCAGCTCAACTAACTATGGCTACACCTTC.

The chain employs TRBV18 and TRBJ1-5; D is ambiguous. Germline CDR1 is KGHSH and CDR2 is LQKENI. V was trimmed by 5 bases and J by 2 bases, leaving 7 bases between them. The CDR3 length is 13 residues. DNA for the CDR3: TGTGCCAGCTCAGCGGGTGGCAATCAGCCCCAGCATTTT. Its protein product is CASSAGGNQPQHF.

V is TRBV5-1 and J is TRBJ1-1; no firm D call. The V end lost 1 base, the J end lost 0 bases, and 10 bases lay between the germline ends. The germline V gene has CDR1 SGHRS and CDR2 YFSETQ. The CDR3 runs to 15 residues. CDR3 sequence (DNA): TGCGCCAGCAGCTTGTTGGGCAGCATGAACACTGAAGCTTTCTTT. Amino acid sequence: CASSLLGSMNTEAFF.

This clone was recorded once. This sequence joins TRBV4-2 and TRBJ2-7; the D is unclear. In germline, CDR1 is LGHNA, CDR2 YNFKEQ. CDR3 length: 15 residues. Trimming took off 0 bases at V and 3 bases at J, with 12 bases between the two ends. The CDR3 DNA sequence: TGTGCCAGCAGCCAAGAAGTCAGAGCAGGCTACGAGCAGTACTTC. It specifies CASSQEVRAGYEQYF.

For the CDR3, the DNA is TGTGCCAGCAGCCAAGCCTATGAGCAGTTCTTC. Amino acid sequence: CASSQAYEQFF. The chain combines TRBV14 with TRBJ2-1; unclear D gene. The CDR3 has 11 amino acids. Germline CDR1 is SGHDN and CDR2 is FVKESK. The V and J ends lost 1 base and 8 bases respectively, with 3 bases between them.

In DNA form, the CDR3 reads TGTGCCAGCAGCTTAGCATCGGGGGCTGGGGCCAACGTCCTGACTTTC. Protein: CASSLASGAGANVLTF. The chain has TRBV7-7 and TRBJ2-6; tentatively, D is TRBD2 (6 bases). The CDR3 sequence is 16 residues long. Germline CDR1 is SSHAT and CDR2 is FNYEAQ (reference sequence). Trimming cost V 0 bases and J 2 bases, with 8 bases left between them.

The chain carries TRBV27 and TRBJ2-7, with a possible D match to TRBD1 (6 bases). The CDR3 has 16 residues. V lost 5 bases and J lost 5, with 22 bases in between. Germline V CDR1 and CDR2: MNHEY, SMNVEV (reference sequence). The CDR3 protein is CASSPQYVRGGNEQYF. CDR3 in DNA: TGTGCCAGCAGTCCGCAGTACGTGAGAGGGGGAAACGAGCAGTACTTC.

J is TRBJ1-1 and V is TRBV3-1 (or the pseudogene TRBV3-2), with TRBD1 matching over 8 bases. From germline, CDR1 is LGHDT and CDR2 YNNKEL (reference sequence). V lost 5 bases, J lost 0 bases, and 11 bases stayed unmatched. The CDR3 is made up of 17 amino acids. DNA of the CDR3: TGTGCCAGCAGCTTTCCGGGAGGACAGGGAATGAACACTGAAGCTTTCTTT. Protein: CASSFPGGQGMNTEAFF.